Given below is one TCR beta chain in context. TCRdb keeps only in-frame clones here, not all; method: immunoSEQ multiplex PCR. This repertoire shows 500,000 to 550,000 clones, roughly 74% found once; its top ten account for 0.013%. The data stem from a study of shared T cell receptors in the human thymus. Trimming pared 4 bases from V and 4 bases from J, leaving 12 bases between. The CDR3 is made up of 13 amino acids. Germline V gene sequence: CDR1 SGDLS, CDR2 YYNGEE. This sample was shared with a second study, whose subject was human thymus T cells.

Sequencing used thymocytes. This TCR came from a boy under three years old with a congenital heart defect. The chain carries TRBV9 and TRBJ2-7; D remains ambiguous. CDR3 sequence (DNA): TGTGCCAGCAGCAAGAGACACGAATACGAGCAGTACTTC. Its protein is CASSKRHEYEQYF.